This TCR beta chain appears in the sequencing data of a study of Graves' ophthalmopathy and Graves' hyperthyroidism. The authors amplified TCR beta CDR3 regions, and they did so from RNA transcripts for repertoire sequencing. An opening RT-PCR round employed HTBI primers and preceded a second-round multiplex PCR. From the multiplex PCR reads, TCRdb called clonotypes with MiXCR, one entry per CDR3 protein. The repertoire has some 390,000 distinct CDR3 sequences, approximately 20% of them found once; the top ten carry roughly 1.4%. Trimming left V 7 bases short and J 0 bases short, with 10 bases between. The CDR3 length is 14 residues.

This chain connects TRBV12-3 or TRBV12-4 to TRBJ1-3; no clear D. Sequencing input: peripheral blood. The source of this sequence is a woman between 18 and 30 years old with Graves' ophthalmopathy. CDR3 protein: CASKAFSSGNTIYF. Written as DNA, the CDR3 is TGTGCCAGCAAGGCCTTTAGCTCTGGAAACACCATATATTTT.